The 15 T cell receptor beta chains given below trace back to one sample, sequenced in a study of CD8 T cells in ankylosing spondylitis. For these TCRs, the target antigens are not known. MiXCR, applied by TCRdb to the 5' RACE reads, yields one record per CDR3 protein. The profile shows tens of thousands of distinct CDR3 sequences, roughly 8.5% of them singletons. General observations from the study: Blood from ankylosing spondylitis patients appeared to carry a characteristic roughly 8-variant TCR beta motif.

Sample: blood, either unsorted or a sorted T cell fraction (not recorded which). The receptors originated from a male donor with ankylosing spondylitis.

The gene calls are TRBV27 and TRBJ1-2, with 12 bases fitting TRBD1. The CDR3 sequence is 15 residues long. Germline CDR1 and CDR2: MNHEY and SMNVEV (reference sequence). The J segment lost 4 bases and the V segment lost 6 bases, leaving 6 bases of the junction unmatched. The CDR3 region is CASSPGTGGFYGYTF. In DNA, the CDR3 is TGTGCCAGCAGCCCTGGGACAGGGGGCTTCTATGGCTACACCTTC.

The chain joins TRBV11-2 to TRBJ2-3, with a tentative D call TRBD2 (6 bases). Per the germline V gene, CDR1 is SGHAT and CDR2 is FQNNGV. Trimming removed 2 bases at V and 3 bases at J, with 15 bases between. The CDR3 spans 16 residues. CDR3 residues: CASSLIAAWGTDTQYF. CDR3 bases: TGTGCCAGCAGCTTAATAGCGGCCTGGGGTACAGATACGCAGTATTTT.

This clonotype was counted between two and nine times. The chain recombines TRBV4-1 with TRBJ1-1, with 9 bases aligning to TRBD1. In germline, CDR1 is MGHRA, CDR2 YSYEKL. Losses at the gene ends were 4 bases for V and 6 bases for J; bases not matched to a gene: 9. The CDR3 covers 15 residues. The CDR3 nucleotides read TGCGCCAGCAGCCTCGCCATTACAGGGGGCCCTGAAGCTTTCTTT. This codes for CASSLAITGGPEAFF.

Only a few counts were recorded for this clonotype. J is TRBJ2-2 and V is TRBV27; a possible D gene is TRBD1 (6 bases). The V gene's germline CDR1 is MNHEY and CDR2 SMNVEV (reference sequence). The V end was cut by 6 bases, the J end by 0 bases, with 14 bases between. CDR3 length equals 16 residues. For the CDR3, the DNA is TGTGCCAGCAGCCGTAACAGGGCTTCGAACACCGGGGAGCTGTTTTTT. Residues: CASSRNRASNTGELFF.

This clonotype has ten or more counts. The V and J genes are TRBV9 and TRBJ1-1; D not certain. Trimming pared 0 bases from V and 5 bases from J, leaving 5 bases between. Germline V CDR1 and CDR2: SGDLS, YYNGEE. CDR3 length: 12 amino acids. The CDR3 protein is CASSVGGTEAFF. The CDR3 DNA is TGTGCCAGCAGCGTAGGCGGAACTGAAGCTTTCTTT.

This chain connects TRBV5-5 to TRBJ2-7; D possibly corresponds to TRBD1 (6 bases). The CDR3 is 14 residues long. The germline gives CDR1 SGHKS, CDR2 YYEKEE (reference sequence). Trimming left V 4 bases short and J 2 bases short, with 13 bases between. CDR3 coding DNA: TGTGCCAGCAGCACCGGGACAACAACCTACGAGCAGTACGTC. This gives the protein CASSTGTTTYEQYV.

CDR3: CASSPGGQVAFF. The CDR3 bases are TGTGCCAGCAGTCCGGGGGGACAGGTCGCTTTCTTT. The chain is built from TRBV12-3 or TRBV12-4 and TRBJ1-1, with 8 bases that match TRBD1. The V and J ends lost 5 bases and 11 bases, in that order; junction bases with no gene match: 7. This CDR3 region has 12 residues.

The V gene is TRBV7-9, the J gene TRBJ2-2, with D perhaps assigned TRBD1 or TRBD2 (5 bases each). V was cut by 4 bases and J by 8 bases, with 17 bases left in between. The CDR3 is 15 residues long. In germline, CDR1 is SEHNR, CDR2 FQNEAQ (reference sequence). The CDR3 protein is CASSSRSEGTGELFF. CDR3 sequence (DNA): TGTGCCAGCAGCTCCCGGTCGGAAGGGACGGGGGAGCTGTTTTTT.

This clonotype has ten or more counts. The chain carries TRBV29-1 and TRBJ1-2, with TRBD1 as a possible D gene (5 bases). The germline V gene has CDR1 SQVTM and CDR2 ANQGSEA. Trimming pared 0 bases from V and 1 base from J, leaving 15 bases between. This CDR3 has 16 amino acids. The CDR3 DNA reads as TGCAGCGTTGAAGATCCTGCGTGGAGGGGTAACTATGGCTACACCTTC. Translation: CSVEDPAWRGNYGYTF.

This clonotype has a count of ten or more. The chain employs TRBV27 and TRBJ2-5; D is possibly TRBD2 (5 bases). The CDR3 loop spans 14 amino acids. V lost 4 bases and J lost 4, with 13 bases in between. Germline V gene sequence: CDR1 MNHEY, CDR2 SMNVEV (reference sequence). The CDR3 spells CASSSGHEGETQYF. In nucleotides, the CDR3 is TGTGCCAGCAGTTCGGGCCACGAGGGAGAGACCCAGTACTTC.

Worth noting for this clonotype: A much larger clone sits a single nucleotide away, making a read error possible. The chain uses TRBV6-1 and TRBJ2-1, with D maybe TRBD2 (6 bases). From germline, CDR1 is MNHNS and CDR2 SASEGT. The CDR3 totals 15 residues. The CDR3 reads CASREGRLSYNGQFF. CDR3 coding DNA: TGTGCCAGCAGGGAGGGACGGCTCTCCTACAATGGGCAGTTCTTC.

The table lists this clonotype with a few counts. The chain joins TRBV7-9 to TRBJ2-5, with D tentatively TRBD1 (5 bases). Trimming left V 6 bases short and J 3 bases short, with 14 bases between. This CDR3 contains 14 residues. Germline V CDR1 and CDR2: SEHNR, FQNEAQ (reference sequence). CDR3 sequence: CASRLLETEETQYF. CDR3 DNA: TGTGCCAGCAGGCTCCTCGAGACAGAAGAGACCCAGTACTTC.

This clonotype was detected ten times or more. The genes are TRBV3-1 and TRBJ2-7; D is ambiguous. Trimming stripped 4 bases from V and 0 bases from J, with 13 bases between. The CDR3 has 15 amino acids. The germline CDR1 and CDR2 sequences are LGHDT and YNNKEL (reference sequence). CDR3 amino acids: CASSPGRGSSYEQYF. The CDR3 bases are TGTGCCAGCAGCCCAGGTCGCGGATCCTCCTACGAGCAGTACTTC.

This clonotype was seen ten or more times. Being one base from a much bigger clone, this may be a read error. V usage is TRBV6-6 and J usage is TRBJ2-1; possible D gene TRBD1, 6 bases. The V and J ends lost 4 bases and 7 bases respectively, with 11 bases between them. The V gene's germline CDR1 is MNHNY and CDR2 SVGAGI (reference sequence). The CDR3 has 13 amino acids. CDR3 sequence reads: CASSWTRGNEQFF. The DNA of the CDR3 is TGTGCCAGCAGTTGGACAAGGGGGAATGAGCAGTTCTTC.

This clonotype occurred a few times. This rearrangement joins TRBV29-1 to TRBJ2-7; TRBD2 is a possible D gene (6 bases). Deletions cut 4 bases from V and 2 bases from J, with 12 bases between. Germline CDR1 reads SQVTM; CDR2 reads ANQGSEA. The CDR3 totals 13 residues. This CDR3 is CSVVGGGTYEQYF. The DNA for the CDR3 is TGCAGCGTTGTTGGGGGAGGAACCTACGAGCAGTACTTC.